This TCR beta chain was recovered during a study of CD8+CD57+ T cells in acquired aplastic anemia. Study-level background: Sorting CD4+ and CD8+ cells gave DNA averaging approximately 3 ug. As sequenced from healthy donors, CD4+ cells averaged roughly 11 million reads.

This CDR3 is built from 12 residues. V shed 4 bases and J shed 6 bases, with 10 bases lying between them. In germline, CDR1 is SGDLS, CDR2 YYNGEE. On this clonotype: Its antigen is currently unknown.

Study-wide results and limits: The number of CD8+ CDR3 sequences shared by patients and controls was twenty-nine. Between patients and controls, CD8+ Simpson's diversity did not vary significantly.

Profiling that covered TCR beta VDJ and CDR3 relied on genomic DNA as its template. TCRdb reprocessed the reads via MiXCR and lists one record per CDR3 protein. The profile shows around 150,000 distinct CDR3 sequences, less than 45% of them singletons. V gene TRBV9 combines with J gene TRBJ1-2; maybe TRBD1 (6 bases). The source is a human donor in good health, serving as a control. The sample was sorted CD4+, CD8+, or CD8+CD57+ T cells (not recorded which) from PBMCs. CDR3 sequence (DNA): TGTGCCAGCAGCCTACAGGGAGATGGCTACACCTTC. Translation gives CASSLQGDGYTF.